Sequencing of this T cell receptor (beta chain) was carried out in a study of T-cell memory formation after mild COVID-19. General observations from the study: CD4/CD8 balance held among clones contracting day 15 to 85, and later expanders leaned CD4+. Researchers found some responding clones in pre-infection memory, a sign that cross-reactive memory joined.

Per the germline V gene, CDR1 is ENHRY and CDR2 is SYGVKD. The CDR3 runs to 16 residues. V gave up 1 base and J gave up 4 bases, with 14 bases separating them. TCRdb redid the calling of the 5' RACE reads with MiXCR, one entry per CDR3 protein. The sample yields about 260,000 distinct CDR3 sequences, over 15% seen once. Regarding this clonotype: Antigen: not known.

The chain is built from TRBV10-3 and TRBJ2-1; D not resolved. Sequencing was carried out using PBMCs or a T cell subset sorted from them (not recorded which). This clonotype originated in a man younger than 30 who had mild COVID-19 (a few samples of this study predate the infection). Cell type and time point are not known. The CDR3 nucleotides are TGTGCCATCAGTGAGTGGGCAGAAGACTTATACAATGAGCAGTTCTTC. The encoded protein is CAISEWAEDLYNEQFF.